This T cell receptor beta chain emerged from a study of blood T cell repertoires in COVID-19. Study as a whole: Specimens from acute and convalescent COVID-19 originated in the United States, Italy and Spain. Nucleic acid was either cDNA or gDNA, and it came from T cells, B-cell-depleted T cells, or PBMCs.

CDR3 length: 15 residues. Original handling: Amplification from reference gene primers served as the basis for estimated nucleated cell counts. The data were produced by immunoSEQ multiplex PCR, yet TCRdb's version contains in-frame clones alone and is incomplete. V, J and clone size were drawn from that table, and D and trimming were deduced from the DNA. The repertoire consists of tens of thousands of clones, with approximately 82% occurring once and the leading ten covering 35% to 40%. Sequences were obtained from peripheral blood. This sequence originates from a man at least 80 years old with active or convalescent COVID-19. The chain combines TRBV1 with TRBJ2-6; the D call in the table, TRBD1, was not verified against the DNA. TRBV1 is a known pseudogene. The CDR3 region has the DNA TGCACCAGCAGCAGAACAGGGGCTGGGGCCAACGTCCTGACTTTC. It yields the protein CTSSRTGAGANVLTF.